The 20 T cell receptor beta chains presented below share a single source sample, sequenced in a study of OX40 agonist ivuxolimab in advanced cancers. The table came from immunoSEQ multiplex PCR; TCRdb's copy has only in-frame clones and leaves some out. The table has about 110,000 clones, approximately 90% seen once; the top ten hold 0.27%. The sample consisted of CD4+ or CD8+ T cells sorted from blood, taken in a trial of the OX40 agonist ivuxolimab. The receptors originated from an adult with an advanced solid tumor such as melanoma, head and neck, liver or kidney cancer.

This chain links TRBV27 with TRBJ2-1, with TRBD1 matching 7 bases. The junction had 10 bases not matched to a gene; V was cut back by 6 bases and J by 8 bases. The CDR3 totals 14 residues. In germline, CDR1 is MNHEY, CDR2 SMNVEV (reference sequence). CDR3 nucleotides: TGTGCCAGCAGCCGCCTCGACAGGGTGCATGAGCAGTTCTTC. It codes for CASSRLDRVHEQFF.

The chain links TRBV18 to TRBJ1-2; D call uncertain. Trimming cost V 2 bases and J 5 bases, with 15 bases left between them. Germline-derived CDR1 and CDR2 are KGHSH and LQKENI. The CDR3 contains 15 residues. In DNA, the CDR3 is TGTGCCAGCTCACCATCAGGTGGGAGGCCTTATGGCTACACCTTC. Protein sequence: CASSPSGGRPYGYTF. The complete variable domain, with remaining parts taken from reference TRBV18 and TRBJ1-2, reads NAGVMQNPRHLVRRRGQEARLRCSPMKGHSHVYWYRQLPEEGLKFMVYLQKENIIDESGMPKERFSAEFPKEGPSILRIQQVVRGDSAAYFCASSPSGGRPYGYTFGSGTRLTVV.

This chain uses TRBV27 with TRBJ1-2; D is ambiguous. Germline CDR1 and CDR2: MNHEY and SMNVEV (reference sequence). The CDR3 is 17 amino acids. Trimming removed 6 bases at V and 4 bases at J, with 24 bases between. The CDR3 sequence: CASSRGAYGVSSYGYTF. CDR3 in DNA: TGTGCCAGCAGCCGTGGCGCTTACGGGGTTTCTAGCTATGGCTACACCTTC.

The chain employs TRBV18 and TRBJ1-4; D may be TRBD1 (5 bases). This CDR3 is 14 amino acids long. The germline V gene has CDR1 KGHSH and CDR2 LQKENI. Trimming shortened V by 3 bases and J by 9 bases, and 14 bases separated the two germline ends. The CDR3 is CASSPDSAVKKLFF. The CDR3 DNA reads TGTGCCAGCTCACCCGACAGCGCTGTTAAAAAACTGTTTTTT.

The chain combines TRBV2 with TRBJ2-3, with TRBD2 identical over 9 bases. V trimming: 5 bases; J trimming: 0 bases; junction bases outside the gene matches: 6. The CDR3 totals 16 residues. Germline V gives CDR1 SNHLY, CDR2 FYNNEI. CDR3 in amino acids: CASSPRAGGSTDTQYF. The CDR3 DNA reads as TGTGCCAGCAGTCCCAGAGCGGGAGGAAGCACAGATACGCAGTATTTT.

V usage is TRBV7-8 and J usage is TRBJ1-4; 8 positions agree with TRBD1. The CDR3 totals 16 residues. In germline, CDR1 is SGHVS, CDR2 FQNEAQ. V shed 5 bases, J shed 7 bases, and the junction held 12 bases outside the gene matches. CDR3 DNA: TGTGCCAGCAGCGGAACGACAGGGGATGTCGGTGAAAAACTGTTTTTT. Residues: CASSGTTGDVGEKLFF.

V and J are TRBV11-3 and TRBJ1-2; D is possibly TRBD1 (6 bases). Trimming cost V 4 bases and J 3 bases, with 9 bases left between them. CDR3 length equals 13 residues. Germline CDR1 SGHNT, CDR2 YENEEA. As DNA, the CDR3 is TGTGCCAGCAGCTCATGGACAGACTATGGCTACACCTTC. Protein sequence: CASSSWTDYGYTF. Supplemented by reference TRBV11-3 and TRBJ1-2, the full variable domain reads EAGVVQSPRYKIIEKKQPVAFWCNPISGHNTLYWYLQNLGQGPELLIRYENEEAVDDSQLPKDRFSAERLKGVDSTLKIQPAELGDSAVYLCASSSWTDYGYTFGSGTRLTVV.

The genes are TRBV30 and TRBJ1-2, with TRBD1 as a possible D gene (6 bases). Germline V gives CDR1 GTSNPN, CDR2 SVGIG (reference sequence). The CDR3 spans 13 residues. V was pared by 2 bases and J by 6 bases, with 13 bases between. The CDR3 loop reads CAWSIQGEDGYTF. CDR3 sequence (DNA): TGTGCCTGGAGTATACAGGGCGAGGATGGCTACACCTTC.

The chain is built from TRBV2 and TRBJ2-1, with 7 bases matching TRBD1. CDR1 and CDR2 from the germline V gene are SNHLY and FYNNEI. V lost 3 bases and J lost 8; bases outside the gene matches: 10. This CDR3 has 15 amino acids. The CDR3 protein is CASSDDRAGGDEQFF. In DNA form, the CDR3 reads TGTGCCAGCAGTGATGATAGGGCAGGGGGAGATGAGCAGTTCTTC.

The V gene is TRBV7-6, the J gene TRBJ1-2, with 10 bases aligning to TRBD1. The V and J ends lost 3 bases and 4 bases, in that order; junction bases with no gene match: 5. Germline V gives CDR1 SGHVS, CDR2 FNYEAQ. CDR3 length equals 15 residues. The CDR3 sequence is CASSLRQGAGYGYTF. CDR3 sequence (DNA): TGTGCCAGCAGCTTGCGACAGGGGGCCGGCTATGGCTACACCTTC. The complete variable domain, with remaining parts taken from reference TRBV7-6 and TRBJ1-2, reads GAGVSQSPRYKVTKRGQDVALRCDPISGHVSLYWYRQALGQGPEFLTYFNYEAQQDKSGLPNDRFSAERPEGSISTLTIQRTEQRDSAMYRCASSLRQGAGYGYTFGSGTRLTVV.

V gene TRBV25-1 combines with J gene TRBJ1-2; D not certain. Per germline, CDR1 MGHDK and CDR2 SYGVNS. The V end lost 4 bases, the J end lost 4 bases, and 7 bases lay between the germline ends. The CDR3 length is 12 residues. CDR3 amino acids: CASSVAAYGYTF. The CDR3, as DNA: TGTGCCAGCAGTGTGGCGGCCTATGGCTACACCTTC.

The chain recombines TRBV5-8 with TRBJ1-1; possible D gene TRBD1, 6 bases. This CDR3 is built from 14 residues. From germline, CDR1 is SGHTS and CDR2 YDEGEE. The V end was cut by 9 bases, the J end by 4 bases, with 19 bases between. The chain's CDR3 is CATRGRFRITEAFF. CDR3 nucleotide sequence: TGTGCCACCAGGGGCAGGTTCCGAATCACTGAAGCTTTCTTT.

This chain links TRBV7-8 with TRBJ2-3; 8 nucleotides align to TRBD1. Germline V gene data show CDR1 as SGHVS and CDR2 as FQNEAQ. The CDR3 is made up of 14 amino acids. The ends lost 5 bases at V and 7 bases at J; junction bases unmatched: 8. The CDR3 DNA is TGTGCCAGCAGCCAGTGGGACAGGAGATATACGCAGTATTTT. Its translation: CASSQWDRRYTQYF.

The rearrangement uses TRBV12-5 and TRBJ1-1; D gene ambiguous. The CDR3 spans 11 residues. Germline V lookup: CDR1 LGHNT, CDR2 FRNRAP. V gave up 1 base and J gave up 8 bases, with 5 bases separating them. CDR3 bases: TGTGCTAGTGGTTTGGGCCTCGAAGCTTTCTTT. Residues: CASGLGLEAFF. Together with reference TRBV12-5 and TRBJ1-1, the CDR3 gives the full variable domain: DARVTQTPRHKVTEMGQEVTMRCQPILGHNTVFWYRQTMMQGLELLAYFRNRAPLDDSGMPKDRFSAEMPDATLATLKIQPSEPRDSAVYFCASGLGLEAFFGQGTRLTVV.

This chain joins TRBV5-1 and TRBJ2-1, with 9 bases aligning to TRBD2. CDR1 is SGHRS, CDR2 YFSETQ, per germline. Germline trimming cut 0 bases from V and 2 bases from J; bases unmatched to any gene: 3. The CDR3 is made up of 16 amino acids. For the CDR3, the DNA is TGCGCCAGCAGCTTGGGACTAGCGGACACCTACAATGAGCAGTTCTTC. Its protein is CASSLGLADTYNEQFF.

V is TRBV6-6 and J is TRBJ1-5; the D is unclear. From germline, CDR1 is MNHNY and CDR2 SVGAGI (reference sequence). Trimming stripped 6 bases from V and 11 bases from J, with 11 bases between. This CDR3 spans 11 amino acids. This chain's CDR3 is CASSPPPTQHF. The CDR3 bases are TGTGCCAGCAGCCCCCCCCCGACCCAGCATTTT.

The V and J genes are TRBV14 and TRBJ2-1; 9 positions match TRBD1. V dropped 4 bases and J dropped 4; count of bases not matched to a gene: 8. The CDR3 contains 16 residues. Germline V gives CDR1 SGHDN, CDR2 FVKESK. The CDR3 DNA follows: TGTGCCAGCAGCCCTCCTCGACAGGGGGGATACAATGAGCAGTTCTTC. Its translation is CASSPPRQGGYNEQFF.

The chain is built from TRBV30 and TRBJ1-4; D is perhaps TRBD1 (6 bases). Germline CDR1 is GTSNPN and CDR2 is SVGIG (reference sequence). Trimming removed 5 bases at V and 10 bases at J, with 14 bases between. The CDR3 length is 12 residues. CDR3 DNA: TGTGCCTGGTCGATACAGGGAGGAAAACTGTTTTTT. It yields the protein CAWSIQGGKLFF.

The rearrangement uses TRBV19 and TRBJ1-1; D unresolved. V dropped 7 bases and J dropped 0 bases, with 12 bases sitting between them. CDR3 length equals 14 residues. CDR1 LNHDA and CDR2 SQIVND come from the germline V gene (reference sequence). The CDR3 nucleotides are TGTGCCAGTAACCCTGGAAACATGAACACTGAAGCTTTCTTT. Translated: CASNPGNMNTEAFF. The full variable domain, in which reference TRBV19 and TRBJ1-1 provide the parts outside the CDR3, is DGGITQSPKYLFRKEGQNVTLSCEQNLNHDAMYWYRQDPGQGLRLIYYSQIVNDFQKGDIAEGYSVSREKKESFPLTVTSAQKNPTAFYLCASNPGNMNTEAFFGQGTRLTVV.

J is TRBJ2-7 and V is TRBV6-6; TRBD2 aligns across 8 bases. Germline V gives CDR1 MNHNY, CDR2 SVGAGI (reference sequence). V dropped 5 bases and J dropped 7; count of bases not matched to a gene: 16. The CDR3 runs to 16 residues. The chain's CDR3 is CASSPTSARSLTEQYF. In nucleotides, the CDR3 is TGTGCCAGCAGTCCGACTAGCGCGAGATCCTTGACGGAGCAGTACTTC.